The 32 T cell receptor beta chains reported below all come from one sample, sequenced in a study of regulatory T cells. Study observations and caveats: In CD3G-deficient patients, conventional CD4+ T cells were enriched for hydrophobic CDR3 residues at positions 6 and 7.

Amplification used 52 TRBV primers and 13 TRBJ primers. Using immunoSEQ multiplex PCR, the repertoire was profiled, and TCRdb retains in-frame clones only, with some absent. Of about 18,000 clones detected, 84% appear once; the ten largest clones hold less than 9.5%. Their cognate antigens are unknown. The sequenced material came from conventional CD4+ T cells sorted from blood. These receptors originate from a person aged 30-39 years with CD3G deficiency.

This chain links TRBV11-2 with TRBJ2-6, with 7 bases aligning to TRBD1. J was trimmed by 1 base and V by 5 bases; bases with no gene match: 8. Germline V lookup: CDR1 SGHAT, CDR2 FQNNGV. The CDR3 runs 17 residues. The CDR3 spells CASSVRDRLSGANVLTF. The CDR3 nucleotides read TGTGCCAGCAGCGTCCGGGACAGATTATCTGGGGCCAACGTCCTGACTTTC.

V is TRBV28 and J is TRBJ2-7; 11 nucleotides match TRBD2. After removal of 4 bases from V and 4 bases from J, the junction contained 3 bases not matched to a gene. CDR1 and CDR2 (germline): MDHEN, SYDVKM. This CDR3 is 14 amino acids long. CDR3 DNA sequence: TGTGCCAGCAGTTCTAGCGGGGGGCTATACGAGCAGTACTTC. Translated, it gives CASSSSGGLYEQYF.

The chain has TRBV4-1 and TRBJ1-1; TRBD1 might be the D (6 bases). V was pared by 4 bases and J by 9 bases, with 15 bases between. The germline V gene encodes CDR1 MGHRA and CDR2 YSYEKL. CDR3 length equals 13 residues. The CDR3 DNA is TGCGCCAGCAGCCGTGGTATCCGGGACAAAGCTTTCTTT. Amino acid sequence: CASSRGIRDKAFF.

The chain employs TRBV19 and TRBJ1-5; D is uncertain. The CDR3 is made up of 13 amino acids. With 1 base removed from V and 7 bases from J, the gap between germline ends came to 8 bases. Looked up from germline, CDR1 is LNHDA and CDR2 is SQIVND (reference sequence). CDR3 sequence: CASSIGSRQPQHF. In DNA form, the CDR3 reads TGTGCCAGTAGTATAGGGTCAAGACAGCCCCAGCATTTT.

The rearrangement links TRBV27 to TRBJ1-4, with D possibly TRBD1 on 6 matching bases. The CDR3 length is 13 residues. Germline assignment: CDR1 MNHEY and CDR2 SMNVEV (reference sequence). Trimming pared 2 bases from V and 10 bases from J, leaving 11 bases between. The CDR3 coding sequence is TGTGCCAGCAGTTTAAGAAGGGGGGGAAAACTGTTTTTT. This translates into CASSLRRGGKLFF.

The V gene is TRBV19, the J gene TRBJ2-2; D remains ambiguous. This CDR3 comprises 13 residues. V lost 4 bases to trimming and J lost 1 base, with 4 bases between them. Germline V CDR1 and CDR2: LNHDA, SQIVND (reference sequence). This CDR3 is CASSRVNTGELFF. The CDR3, as DNA: TGTGCCAGTAGTAGGGTGAACACCGGGGAGCTGTTTTTT.

The count of this clone is one. V and J are TRBV5-1 and TRBJ2-3; no definite D call. Germline loops: CDR1 SGHRS, CDR2 YFSETQ. The CDR3 sequence is 16 residues long. V was trimmed by 0 bases and J by 0 bases, leaving 11 bases between them. The CDR3 DNA sequence: TGCGCCAGCAGCTTGGGGGCTCGAACGAGCACAGATACGCAGTATTTT. Its protein is CASSLGARTSTDTQYF.

The J gene is TRBJ2-1, the V gene TRBV27; TRBD2 agrees at 13 bases. The CDR3 extends over 15 amino acids. Losses at the gene ends were 5 bases for V and 12 bases for J; bases not matched to a gene: 10. Germline CDR1 MNHEY, CDR2 SMNVEV (reference sequence). For the CDR3, the DNA is TGTGCCAGCAGTACCACTAGCGGGAGGGCCCGGGGGCAGTTCTTC. Its translation: CASSTTSGRARGQFF.

This clone was detected only once. The chain is built from TRBV18 and TRBJ1-1, with a possible D match to TRBD1 (5 bases). The CDR3 length is 13 residues. Germline values: CDR1 KGHSH, CDR2 LQKENI. The V gene lost 0 bases and the J gene lost 7 bases, with 9 bases spanning the gap. The CDR3 DNA is TGTGCCAGCTCACCACCGGGACGGTTTGAAGCTTTCTTT. Protein product: CASSPPGRFEAFF.

This chain joins TRBV6-1 and TRBJ1-2; a weak D match, TRBD1 (5 bases). Per germline, CDR1 MNHNS and CDR2 SASEGT. V was clipped by 3 bases and J by 5 bases, with 7 bases between them. The CDR3 is made up of 12 amino acids. CDR3 in amino acids: CASSERTYGYTF. The CDR3 DNA reads as TGTGCCAGCAGTGAGAGGACATATGGCTACACCTTC.

This chain uses TRBV6-1 with TRBJ1-6; D is unresolved. With 6 bases removed from V and 7 bases from J, the gap between germline ends came to 10 bases. Germline V lookup: CDR1 MNHNS, CDR2 SASEGT. The CDR3 contains 13 residues. CDR3 sequence reads: CASSLGPNSPLHF. CDR3 sequence (DNA): TGTGCCAGCAGCCTCGGGCCCAATTCACCCCTCCACTTT.

This sequence joins TRBV6-1 and TRBJ1-2, with D possibly matching TRBD1 (6 bases). Germline CDR1 and CDR2: MNHNS and SASEGT. V lost 4 bases to trimming and J lost 7 bases, with 19 bases between them. This CDR3 contains 15 residues. The DNA of the CDR3 is TGTGCCAGCAGTGGGGGAACAGGGAACCAGCCTGGCTACACCTTC. As protein: CASSGGTGNQPGYTF.

The chain recombines TRBV28 with TRBJ1-5, with D tentatively TRBD1 (5 bases). Germline CDR1 and CDR2: MDHEN and SYDVKM. Trimming removed 3 bases from V and 3 bases from J, with 6 bases in between. The CDR3 runs 13 residues. This chain's CDR3 is CASSLGHNQPQHF. The CDR3 DNA reads TGTGCCAGCAGTTTGGGGCACAATCAGCCCCAGCATTTT.

J is TRBJ2-7 and V is TRBV6-6; 9 bases agree with TRBD1. Trimming at V came to 5 bases and at J to 0 bases, leaving 2 bases not matched to a gene. The CDR3 length is 14 residues. Germline CDR1 MNHNY, CDR2 SVGAGI (reference sequence). CDR3 loop: CASSGTGSSYEQYF. CDR3 nucleotides: TGTGCCAGCAGTGGGACAGGGAGCTCCTACGAGCAGTACTTC.

This clone was recorded once. CDR3 loop: CASSLQGIGNEKLFF. Written as DNA, the CDR3 is TGTGCCAGCAGTTTACAGGGGATCGGGAATGAAAAACTGTTTTTT. The rearrangement links TRBV6-6 to TRBJ1-4; 7 bases map to TRBD1. The trim removed 4 bases at V and 5 bases at J, leaving 7 bases unmatched. Germline CDR1 MNHNY, CDR2 SVGAGI (reference sequence). The length of the CDR3 is 15 residues.

There are a few counts of this clone. The chain recombines TRBV6-6 with TRBJ2-7, with D unresolved. The V gene's germline CDR1 is MNHNY and CDR2 SVGAGI (reference sequence). V was clipped by 2 bases and J by 3 bases, with 11 bases between them. The CDR3 is made up of 14 amino acids. The CDR3 nucleotides are TGTGCCAGCAGTTACATAGGCTCGGACTACGAGCAGTACTTC. Translating it yields CASSYIGSDYEQYF.

The J gene is TRBJ2-2, the V gene TRBV19; TRBD1 is a possible D gene (6 bases). V lost 5 bases and J 6 bases, leaving 16 bases between the germline ends. The length of the CDR3 is 15 residues. Looked up from germline, CDR1 is LNHDA and CDR2 is SQIVND (reference sequence). The CDR3 here is CASSPSRGIAGELFF. The CDR3 DNA follows: TGTGCCAGTAGTCCCTCCAGGGGAATTGCCGGGGAGCTGTTTTTT.

The rearrangement joins TRBV28 to TRBJ2-7; 9 bases map to TRBD2. Per the germline V gene, CDR1 is MDHEN and CDR2 is SYDVKM. V lost 2 bases and J lost 8; bases outside the gene matches: 10. The CDR3 contains 15 residues. CDR3 in DNA: TGTGCCAGCAGTTTAGACGGCGGGAGGGCCCGGAAGCAGTACTTC. Translation gives CASSLDGGRARKQYF.

The chain has TRBV7-2 and TRBJ2-5, with 12 nucleotides matching TRBD2. CDR1 and CDR2 from the germline V gene are SGHTA and FQGNSA. Germline trimming cut 0 bases from V and 2 bases from J; bases unmatched to any gene: 1. There are 16 residues in the CDR3. CDR3 DNA: TGTGCCAGCAGCTTAGCCCTAGCGGGAGGGCAAGAGACCCAGTACTTC. Translating gives CASSLALAGGQETQYF.

This chain joins TRBV28 and TRBJ2-7; D unresolved. The CDR3 totals 13 residues. Germline V gene data show CDR1 as MDHEN and CDR2 as SYDVKM. Trimming left V 3 bases short and J 3 bases short, with 9 bases between. The CDR3 sequence: CASSFAQNYEQYF. Written as DNA, the CDR3 is TGTGCCAGCAGTTTTGCCCAGAACTACGAGCAGTACTTC.

The J gene is TRBJ1-4, the V gene TRBV28; a possible D gene is TRBD1 (6 bases). Germline V gene lookup returns CDR1 MDHEN and CDR2 SYDVKM. Trimming stripped 6 bases from V and 5 bases from J, with 22 bases between. This CDR3 contains 17 residues. The CDR3 reads CASSPAGGGRGNEKLFF. The CDR3 DNA is TGTGCCAGCAGCCCTGCGGGAGGAGGCAGGGGAAATGAAAAACTGTTTTTT.

The gene calls are TRBV20-1 and TRBJ2-7; maybe TRBD2 (5 bases). The CDR3 runs to 11 residues. V lost 6 bases and J lost 4, with 10 bases in between. In germline, CDR1 is DFQATT, CDR2 SNEGSKA (reference sequence). Here the CDR3 reads CSAGDPYEQYF. For the CDR3, the DNA is TGCAGTGCCGGGGATCCTTACGAGCAGTACTTC.

The rearrangement joins TRBV18 to TRBJ1-2, with no clear D. The germline CDR1 and CDR2 sequences are KGHSH and LQKENI. The V and J ends lost 1 base and 4 bases respectively, with 7 bases between them. The CDR3 is 13 amino acids. The CDR3 loop reads CASSPRTFYGYTF. The CDR3 nucleotides are TGTGCCAGCTCACCACGGACTTTCTATGGCTACACCTTC.

This sequence joins TRBV7-9 and TRBJ1-1, with TRBD1 as a possible D gene (5 bases). Germline assignment: CDR1 SEHNR and CDR2 FQNEAQ (reference sequence). V shed 1 base and J shed 1 base, with 7 bases lying between them. The CDR3 is made up of 14 amino acids. CDR3 in DNA: TGTGCCAGCAGCTTAGGGAGGGGGAACACTGAAGCTTTCTTT. Protein sequence: CASSLGRGNTEAFF.

This clone has just one count. The chain employs TRBV6-6 and TRBJ2-5, with D uncertain. V gave up 6 bases and J gave up 3 bases, with 8 bases separating them. This CDR3 spans 12 amino acids. Germline CDR1 MNHNY, CDR2 SVGAGI (reference sequence). Here the CDR3 reads CASSRWEETQYF. The CDR3 nucleotides are TGTGCCAGCAGCCGTTGGGAAGAGACCCAGTACTTC.

The chain recombines TRBV5-1 with TRBJ1-2, with D uncertain. V was pared by 0 bases and J by 4 bases, with 16 bases between. In germline, CDR1 is SGHRS, CDR2 YFSETQ. The CDR3 totals 16 residues. CDR3 sequence: CASSLGPDPESYGYTF. The CDR3 DNA sequence: TGCGCCAGCAGCTTGGGGCCGGACCCCGAGAGCTATGGCTACACCTTC.

The chain uses TRBV28 and TRBJ1-2; TRBD1 is a possible D gene (5 bases). CDR1 MDHEN and CDR2 SYDVKM come from the germline V gene. The CDR3 covers 14 residues. Trimming left V 3 bases short and J 8 bases short, with 16 bases between. CDR3 DNA: TGTGCCAGCAGTTTGGCTTTATCGGGGCGAGGCTACACCTTC. It encodes CASSLALSGRGYTF.

The chain is built from TRBV6-6 and TRBJ2-7; 16 bases agree with TRBD2. The V gene's germline CDR1 is MNHNY and CDR2 SVGAGI (reference sequence). The ends lost 6 bases at V and 7 bases at J; junction bases unmatched: 9. This CDR3 region has 16 residues. The CDR3 DNA reads TGTGCCAGCAGCCGAGGGACTAGCGGGAGGGATGGGGAGCAGTACTTC. This sequence encodes CASSRGTSGRDGEQYF.

The chain uses TRBV28 and TRBJ2-2, with 9 bases aligning to TRBD1. Trimming cost V 6 bases and J 4 bases; bases outside gene matches: 6. CDR3 length: 15 residues. Germline values: CDR1 MDHEN, CDR2 SYDVKM. CDR3 region: CASSRTGGPTGELFF. The CDR3 DNA sequence: TGTGCCAGCAGCCGCACAGGGGGCCCCACCGGGGAGCTGTTTTTT.

The rearrangement uses TRBV28 and TRBJ2-2; TRBD1 matches 7 bases. The germline V gene encodes CDR1 MDHEN and CDR2 SYDVKM. The length of the CDR3 is 15 residues. V lost 3 bases and J lost 6; bases outside the gene matches: 7. This CDR3 reads CASSLAQGVAGELFF. CDR3 in DNA: TGTGCCAGCAGTTTGGCTCAGGGGGTCGCCGGGGAGCTGTTTTTT.

The V call is TRBV28, the J call TRBJ2-7; D is tentatively TRBD1 or TRBD2 (5 bases each). CDR1 and CDR2 from the germline V gene are MDHEN and SYDVKM. The CDR3 sequence is 15 residues long. The V end lost 2 bases, the J end lost 3 bases, and 14 bases lay between the germline ends. This CDR3 reads CASSLQGVGVYEQYF. The CDR3 DNA sequence: TGTGCCAGCAGTTTACAGGGTGTCGGGGTCTACGAGCAGTACTTC.

This clone is classed as medium-sized. V usage is TRBV6-1 and J usage is TRBJ1-2, with D perhaps matching TRBD1 (6 bases). The CDR3 length is 12 residues. Trimming pared 2 bases from V and 7 bases from J, leaving 8 bases between. Germline CDR1 MNHNS, CDR2 SASEGT. The CDR3: CASSELGAGYTF. CDR3 bases: TGTGCCAGCAGTGAACTGGGGGCTGGCTACACCTTC.